The next 15 T cell receptor beta chains were all read from a single sample in a study of OX40 agonist ivuxolimab in advanced cancers. Libraries were prepared through the immunoSEQ multiplex PCR assay. TCRdb carries this immuneACCESS record with in-frame sequences only. Its versions omit some clonotypes, under half of them owing to an unresolved V gene in the studies checked, with the rest unexplained. The sample includes some 35,000 clones, with 70% to 85% observed a single time. The ten largest clones take up more than 20% of the sample. This specimen was CD4+ or CD8+ T cells sorted from blood, taken in a trial of the OX40 agonist ivuxolimab. These receptors all come from an adult with an advanced solid tumor such as melanoma, head and neck, liver or kidney cancer.

This chain links TRBV5-1 with TRBJ2-1; 9 bases agree with TRBD2. This CDR3 contains 18 residues. V dropped 3 bases and J dropped 0; count of bases not matched to a gene: 10. Germline lookup yields CDR1 SGHRS and CDR2 YFSETQ. This chain's CDR3 is CASSSPHLAGSSYNEQFF. The CDR3 nucleotides are TGCGCCAGCAGCTCCCCGCACCTAGCGGGGAGCTCCTACAATGAGCAGTTCTTC.

J is TRBJ1-1 and V is TRBV6-6; no definite D call. CDR3 length: 15 amino acids. CDR1 is MNHNY and CDR2 is SVGAGI in the germline V gene (reference sequence). V dropped 0 bases and J dropped 0 bases, with 8 bases sitting between them. CDR3 sequence reads: CASSYSRTMNTEAFF. The CDR3 region has the DNA TGTGCCAGCAGTTACTCGAGAACGATGAACACTGAAGCTTTCTTT.

The CDR3 loop is CASSQGNTEAFF. Written as DNA, the CDR3 is TGTGCCAGCAGCCAGGGGAACACTGAAGCTTTCTTT. The rearrangement joins TRBV5-6 to TRBJ1-1, with a possible D match to TRBD1 (5 bases). The V end was cut by 4 bases, the J end by 1 base, with 5 bases between. CDR3 length: 12 amino acids. Germline CDR1 SGHDT, CDR2 YYEEEE.

This chain joins TRBV19 and TRBJ2-2; 11 nucleotides match TRBD2. The CDR3 covers 17 residues. The V and J ends lost 5 bases and 4 bases, in that order; junction bases with no gene match: 9. CDR1 and CDR2 (germline): LNHDA, SQIVND (reference sequence). The CDR3 is CASSWATSGGPTGELFF. The CDR3 bases are TGTGCCAGTAGTTGGGCCACTAGCGGGGGTCCCACCGGGGAGCTGTTTTTT. The entire variable domain, with the rest obtained from reference TRBV19 and TRBJ2-2, is as follows: DGGITQSPKYLFRKEGQNVTLSCEQNLNHDAMYWYRQDPGQGLRLIYYSQIVNDFQKGDIAEGYSVSREKKESFPLTVTSAQKNPTAFYLCASSWATSGGPTGELFFGEGSRLTVL.

V usage is TRBV5-1 and J usage is TRBJ2-3; no reliable D call. Germline V gene sequence: CDR1 SGHRS, CDR2 YFSETQ. Trimming removed 1 base at V and 0 bases at J, with 6 bases between. The length of the CDR3 is 14 residues. This chain's CDR3 is CASSLRQSTDTQYF. CDR3 nucleotide sequence: TGCGCCAGCAGCTTGCGGCAGAGCACAGATACGCAGTATTTT.

The chain couples TRBV6-6 to TRBJ1-6; D gene uncertain. The CDR3 totals 13 residues. CDR1 MNHNY and CDR2 SVGAGI come from the germline V gene (reference sequence). V dropped 6 bases and J dropped 7 bases, with 10 bases sitting between them. Here the CDR3 DNA reads TGTGCCAGCAGACTAGTCGGGAATTCACCCCTCCACTTT. It encodes CASRLVGNSPLHF.

V is TRBV21-1 and J is TRBJ1-2; the table calls TRBD1, which could not be checked here. TRBV21-1 is listed as a pseudogene. The CDR3 runs 14 residues. In DNA, the CDR3 is TGTGCCAGCAGCAGGCAGGAAGGGGCCTATGGCTACACCTTC. Its protein product is CASSRQEGAYGYTF.

The V and J genes are TRBV28 and TRBJ2-5; D call uncertain. The CDR3 consists of 13 residues. The germline CDR1 and CDR2 sequences are MDHEN and SYDVKM. V lost 8 bases to trimming and J lost 0 bases, with 10 bases between them. The CDR3 DNA reads TGTGCCAGCTCCGAGGTGAACCAAGAGACCCAGTACTTC. It yields the protein CASSEVNQETQYF.

The V gene is TRBV15, the J gene TRBJ2-2; 13 bases map to TRBD2. Germline lookup yields CDR1 LNHNV and CDR2 YYDKDF (reference sequence). The CDR3 extends over 17 amino acids. V lost 5 bases to trimming and J lost 5 bases; unmatched junction nucleotides: 8. The chain's CDR3 is CATSYFTSGGATGELFF. The CDR3 DNA is TGTGCCACCAGCTATTTTACTAGCGGGGGGGCAACCGGGGAGCTGTTTTTT.

This chain uses TRBV5-4 with TRBJ2-5; D is possibly TRBD2 (6 bases). The V gene lost 4 bases and the J gene lost 1 base, with 11 bases spanning the gap. The CDR3 length is 14 residues. Germline V lookup: CDR1 SGHNT, CDR2 YYREEE (reference sequence). The CDR3: CASSQGSGQETQYF. For the CDR3, the DNA is TGTGCCAGCAGCCAAGGTAGCGGCCAAGAGACCCAGTACTTC.

The gene calls are TRBV28 and TRBJ2-7; 7 bases agree with TRBD1. The V gene end was trimmed by 5 bases and the J gene end by 3 bases; junction bases not matched to a gene: 4. Germline V lookup: CDR1 MDHEN, CDR2 SYDVKM. The CDR3 has 13 residues. The CDR3 DNA reads TGTGCCAGCAGTCAACGGACAGGCTACGAGCAGTACTTC. Encoded protein: CASSQRTGYEQYF. The full variable domain, rest sourced from reference TRBV28 and TRBJ2-7, is DVKVTQSSRYLVKRTGEKVFLECVQDMDHENMFWYRQDPGLGLRLIYFSYDVKMKEKGDIPEGYSVSREKKERFSLILESASTNQTSMYLCASSQRTGYEQYFGPGTRLTVT.

This clone was found a few times. The rearrangement links TRBV6-1 to TRBJ1-4, with D possibly being TRBD1 (6 bases). Per the germline V gene, CDR1 is MNHNS and CDR2 is SASEGT. Trimming removed 5 bases at V and 12 bases at J, with 13 bases between. This CDR3 has 12 residues. This CDR3 is CASSSTGWELFF. The CDR3 DNA reads as TGTGCCAGCAGTTCGACAGGATGGGAACTGTTTTTT.

This clone has more than one count but fewer than ten. The chain couples TRBV4-2 to TRBJ2-7; D may be TRBD2 (5 bases). The CDR3 sequence is 13 residues long. Germline V gives CDR1 LGHNA, CDR2 YNFKEQ. V was shortened by 0 bases and J by 7 bases, with 10 bases between the two germline ends. CDR3 sequence (DNA): TGTGCCAGCAGCCAAGACAGGAGCGGAGAGCAGTACTTC. Translating it yields CASSQDRSGEQYF.

The V call is TRBV5-4, the J call TRBJ2-3, with D maybe TRBD2 (6 bases). Germline loops: CDR1 SGHNT, CDR2 YYREEE (reference sequence). The CDR3 is 12 amino acids. CDR3 residues: CVPGVLTDTQYF. CDR3 nucleotides: TGTGTCCCGGGAGTCTTGACAGATACGCAGTATTTT.

V and J are TRBV30 and TRBJ1-1; perhaps TRBD1 as D (5 bases). Trimming took off 7 bases at V and 5 bases at J, with 11 bases between the two ends. Germline V gene data show CDR1 as GTSNPN and CDR2 as SVGIG (reference sequence). The CDR3 totals 11 residues. The CDR3 spells CASLGTTEAFF. Written as DNA, the CDR3 is TGTGCCTCCTTGGGGACGACTGAAGCTTTCTTT.